The 10 T cell receptor beta chains given below trace back to one sample, sequenced in a study of patients and donors after allogeneic stem cell transplantation. TCRdb reprocessed the RT-PCR reads with MiXCR, giving one entry per CDR3 protein. The repertoire holds more than 850,000 distinct CDR3 sequences, with around 17% as singletons. Sequenced material: blood, either unsorted or a sorted T cell fraction (not recorded which). The receptors stem from a human donor who was either an allogeneic HSCT recipient or a stem cell or donor lymphocyte infusion donor (not recorded which). It is not recorded whose cells these are; they may come from a transplant donor.

This clonotype has a handful of counts. This chain links TRBV12-3 or TRBV12-4 with TRBJ2-3, with 7 bases that match TRBD2. The CDR3 covers 14 residues. V was clipped by 7 bases and J by 2 bases; unmatched bases: 6. This CDR3 reads CASTLGGDTDTQYF. In DNA form, the CDR3 reads TGTGCCAGCACCCTGGGGGGGGACACAGATACGCAGTATTTT.

This clonotype was counted between two and nine times. The chain has TRBV5-1 and TRBJ2-3; D may be TRBD1 (6 bases). The V gene lost 2 bases and the J gene lost 0 bases, with 16 bases spanning the gap. The CDR3 is 17 amino acids. The V gene's germline CDR1 is SGHRS and CDR2 YFSETQ. The CDR3 nucleotides read TGCGCCAGCAGCTTACCCCAGGGGCAAGGAAGCACAGATACGCAGTATTTT. This translates into CASSLPQGQGSTDTQYF.

This clonotype was detected only a few times. The genes are TRBV29-1 and TRBJ2-3; 8 bases match TRBD2. V was pared by 7 bases and J by 2 bases, with 11 bases of the junction left unmatched. The length of the CDR3 is 15 residues. Germline loops: CDR1 SQVTM, CDR2 ANQGSEA. CDR3 DNA: TGCAGCGCCAGTGTTGGCGGGGGGAACACAGATACGCAGTATTTT. This encodes CSASVGGGNTDTQYF.

CDR3 DNA sequence: TGTGCCAGCAGTGTCGGTCCCTCGAGCGCGTTCTTC. Amino acid sequence: CASSVGPSSAFF. V gene TRBV2 combines with J gene TRBJ2-1; D gene uncertain. The V end lost 4 bases, the J end lost 15 bases, and 16 bases lay between the germline ends. This CDR3 region has 12 residues. From germline, CDR1 is SNHLY and CDR2 FYNNEI.

This clonotype was seen a few times. This rearrangement joins TRBV7-2 to TRBJ2-1; TRBD2 aligns across 14 bases. Germline CDR1 SGHTA, CDR2 FQGNSA. Trimming removed 3 bases from V and 7 bases from J; junction bases left unmatched: 5. The CDR3 totals 16 residues. CDR3 sequence (DNA): TGTGCCAGCAGCTTCCCGGGACTAGCGGGGGATAATGAGCAGTTCTTC. The encoded protein is CASSFPGLAGDNEQFF.

In its sample, this clonotype was seen a few times. The chain has TRBV12-3 or TRBV12-4 and TRBJ1-5; 7 bases map to TRBD1. The CDR3 is 15 amino acids. The junction had 9 bases not matched to a gene; V was cut back by 6 bases and J by 4 bases. The CDR3 DNA reads TGTGCCAGCAGCGGGTACAGGGGAGGAAATCAGCCCCAGCATTTT. Protein sequence: CASSGYRGGNQPQHF.

The chain uses TRBV5-1 and TRBJ2-5; D gene ambiguous. This CDR3 has 15 residues. V gave up 1 base and J gave up 1 base, with 11 bases separating them. Germline CDR1 and CDR2: SGHRS and YFSETQ. The CDR3 spells CASSLRPLGQETQYF. CDR3 sequence (DNA): TGCGCCAGCAGCTTGAGGCCCTTGGGCCAAGAGACCCAGTACTTC.

This clonotype occurred a few times. The chain joins TRBV27 to TRBJ2-7; D is uncertain. Germline V CDR1 and CDR2: MNHEY, SMNVEV (reference sequence). The CDR3 totals 15 residues. V gave up 3 bases and J gave up 0 bases, with 12 bases separating them. The CDR3 sequence is CASSFSGLSSYEQYF. The DNA for the CDR3 is TGTGCCAGCAGTTTTAGTGGGCTGAGCTCCTACGAGCAGTACTTC.

CDR3 in amino acids: CSGRNRATEAFF. CDR3 bases: TGCAGCGGACGGAACAGGGCAACTGAAGCTTTCTTT. The chain uses TRBV29-1 and TRBJ1-1, with D possibly matching TRBD1 (6 bases). Germline CDR1 reads SQVTM; CDR2 reads ANQGSEA. The CDR3 totals 12 residues. V lost 7 bases and J 5 bases, leaving 14 bases between the germline ends.

This chain joins TRBV12-3 or TRBV12-4 and TRBJ1-5; maybe TRBD1 (6 bases). This CDR3 is 17 amino acids long. V was clipped by 5 bases and J by 4 bases, with 21 bases between them. In nucleotides, the CDR3 is TGTGCCAGCAGTCCGACGCCGACAGGAAAGCTGAATCAGCCCCAGCATTTT. Protein sequence: CASSPTPTGKLNQPQHF.